These 2 T cell receptor beta chains originate from one sample sequenced in a study of prognosis after radiotherapy for stage I lung cancer (dated by TCRdb to 2020 to 2022). TCRdb records Illumina HiSeq 3000 as the sequencer. Two rounds of multiplex PCR were used to amplify the TCR beta CDR3 region from genomic DNA. The first PCR round used primers specific to each TRBV and TRBJ gene, with sequences filed in Chinese patent CN105087789A. TCRdb's own reprocessing of the public reads used fastp at Q25 and MiXCR and kept productive beta chains. When rows share a CDR3 protein, they turn into one entry using the most common DNA and genes. The sample yields 22,000 or so distinct CDR3 sequences; 43% were counted once. The ten largest make up roughly 33% of the sample. The source was PBMCs, collected before or after stereotactic body radiation therapy (not recorded which). Every receptor here comes from a donor aged 50 or older with non-small cell lung cancer.

This clonotype has ten or more counts. This chain uses TRBV29-1 with TRBJ2-7, with 7 bases aligning to TRBD1. J gave up 3 bases and V 3 bases, and 14 bases lay outside the gene matches. The length of the CDR3 is 16 residues. Germline CDR1 is SQVTM and CDR2 is ANQGSEA. This chain's CDR3 is CSVDSPKGAHYYEQYF. CDR3 DNA: TGCAGCGTTGACAGTCCGAAGGGGGCCCACTACTACGAGCAGTACTTC.

This clonotype was seen many times. V and J are TRBV19 and TRBJ2-2, with 12 bases lining up with TRBD2. In germline, CDR1 is LNHDA, CDR2 SQIVND (reference sequence). The J segment lost 0 bases and the V segment lost 5 bases, leaving 7 bases of the junction unmatched. There are 18 residues in the CDR3. CDR3 residues: CASSFWTSGDPNTGELFF. For the CDR3, the DNA is TGTGCCAGTAGTTTCTGGACTAGCGGGGATCCGAACACCGGGGAGCTGTTTTTT.